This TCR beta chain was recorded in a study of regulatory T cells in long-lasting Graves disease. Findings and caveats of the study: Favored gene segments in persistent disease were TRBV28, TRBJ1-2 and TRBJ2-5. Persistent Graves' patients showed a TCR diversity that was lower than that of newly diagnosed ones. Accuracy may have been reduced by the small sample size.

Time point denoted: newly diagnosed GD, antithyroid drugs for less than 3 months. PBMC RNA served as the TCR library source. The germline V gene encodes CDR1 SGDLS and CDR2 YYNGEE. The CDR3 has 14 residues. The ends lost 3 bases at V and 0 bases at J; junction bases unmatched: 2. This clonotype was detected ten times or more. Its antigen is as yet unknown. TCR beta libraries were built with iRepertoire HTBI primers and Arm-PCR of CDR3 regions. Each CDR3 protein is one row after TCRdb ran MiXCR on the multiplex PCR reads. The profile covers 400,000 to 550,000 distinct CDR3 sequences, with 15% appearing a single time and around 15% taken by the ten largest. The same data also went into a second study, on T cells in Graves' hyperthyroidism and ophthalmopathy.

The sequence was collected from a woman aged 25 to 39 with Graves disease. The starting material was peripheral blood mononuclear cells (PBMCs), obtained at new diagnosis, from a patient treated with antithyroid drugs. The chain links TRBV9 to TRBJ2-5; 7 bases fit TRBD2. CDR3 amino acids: CASSASGYQETQYF. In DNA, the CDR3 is TGTGCCAGCAGCGCTAGCGGATACCAAGAGACCCAGTACTTC.